This TCR beta chain was captured in a study of T cell changes during pregnancy in multiple sclerosis. Germline CDR1 is SGHTA and CDR2 is FQGTGA. V was trimmed by 5 bases and J by 2 bases, leaving 10 bases between them. The CDR3 is 14 amino acids. The method was immunoSEQ multiplex PCR; TCRdb's version includes in-frame clones alone and lacks a portion of them. Of under 55,000 clones detected, roughly 95% appear once; the ten largest clones hold approximately 0.31%. The sample in question was CD4+ T cells from peripheral blood mononuclear cells, obtained in the third trimester of pregnancy. This clonotype was obtained from a female donor with multiple sclerosis, enrolled in a pregnancy study. This rearrangement joins TRBV7-3 to TRBJ1-5, with unresolved D. CDR3 sequence: CASSPSGGNQPQHF. The CDR3 region has the DNA TGTGCCAGCAGCCCCTCCGGGGGCAATCAGCCCCAGCATTTT.